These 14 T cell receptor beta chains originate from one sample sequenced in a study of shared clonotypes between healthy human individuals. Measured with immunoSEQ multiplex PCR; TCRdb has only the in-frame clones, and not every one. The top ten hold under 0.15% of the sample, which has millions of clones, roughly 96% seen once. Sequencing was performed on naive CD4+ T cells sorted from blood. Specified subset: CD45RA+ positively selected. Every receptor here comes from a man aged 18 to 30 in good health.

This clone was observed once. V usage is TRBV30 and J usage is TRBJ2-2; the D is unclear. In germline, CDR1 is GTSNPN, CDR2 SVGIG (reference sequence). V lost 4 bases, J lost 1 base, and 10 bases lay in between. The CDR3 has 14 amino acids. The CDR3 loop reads CAWTLRQNTGELFF. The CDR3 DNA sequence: TGTGCCTGGACTTTAAGACAGAACACCGGGGAGCTGTTTTTT.

CDR3: CASSTTGTSGGASQYF. CDR3 DNA sequence: TGTGCCAGCAGTACCACCGGGACTAGCGGGGGGGCCAGTCAGTACTTC. The rearrangement links TRBV6-6 to TRBJ2-7, with 16 bases fitting TRBD2. Germline V CDR1 and CDR2: MNHNY, SVGAGI (reference sequence). With 5 bases clipped from V and 10 bases from J, the junction kept 11 bases outside the gene matches. CDR3 length equals 16 residues.

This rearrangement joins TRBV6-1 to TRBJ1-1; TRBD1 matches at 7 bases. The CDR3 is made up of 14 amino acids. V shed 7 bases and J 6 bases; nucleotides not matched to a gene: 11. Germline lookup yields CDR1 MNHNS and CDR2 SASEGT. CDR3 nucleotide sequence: TGTGCCAGCACGGGGGTCAGGGGGAAACCTGAAGCTTTCTTT. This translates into CASTGVRGKPEAFF.

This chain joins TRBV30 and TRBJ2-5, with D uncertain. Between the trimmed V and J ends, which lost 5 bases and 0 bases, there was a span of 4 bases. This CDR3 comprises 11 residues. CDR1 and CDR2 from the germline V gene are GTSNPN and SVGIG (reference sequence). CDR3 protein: CAWGDQETQYF. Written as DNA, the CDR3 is TGTGCCTGGGGGGACCAAGAGACCCAGTACTTC.

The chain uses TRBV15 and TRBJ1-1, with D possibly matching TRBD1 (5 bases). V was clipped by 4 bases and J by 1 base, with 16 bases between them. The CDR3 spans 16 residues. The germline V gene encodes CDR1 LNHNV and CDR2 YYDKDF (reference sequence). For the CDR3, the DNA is TGTGCCACCAGCATGCCCTCGGGACGTAAGAACACTGAAGCTTTCTTT. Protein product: CATSMPSGRKNTEAFF. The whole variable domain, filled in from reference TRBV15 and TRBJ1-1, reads DAMVIQNPRYQVTQFGKPVTLSCSQTLNHNVMYWYQQKSSQAPKLLFHYYDKDFNNEADTPDNFQSRRPNTSFCFLDIRSPGLGDTAMYLCATSMPSGRKNTEAFFGQGTRLTVV.

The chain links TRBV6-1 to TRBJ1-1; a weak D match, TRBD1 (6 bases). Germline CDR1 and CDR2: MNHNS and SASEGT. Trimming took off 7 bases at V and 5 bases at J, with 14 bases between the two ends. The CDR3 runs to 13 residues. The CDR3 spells CASKRGKGTEAFF. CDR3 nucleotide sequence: TGTGCCAGCAAGAGGGGGAAGGGGACTGAAGCTTTCTTT.

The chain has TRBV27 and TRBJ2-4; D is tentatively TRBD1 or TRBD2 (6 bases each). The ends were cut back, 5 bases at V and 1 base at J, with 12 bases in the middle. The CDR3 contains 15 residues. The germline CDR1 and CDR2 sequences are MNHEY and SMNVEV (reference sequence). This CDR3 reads CASSLEGGAKNIQYF. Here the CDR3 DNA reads TGTGCCAGCAGTCTCGAAGGGGGGGCCAAAAACATTCAGTACTTC.

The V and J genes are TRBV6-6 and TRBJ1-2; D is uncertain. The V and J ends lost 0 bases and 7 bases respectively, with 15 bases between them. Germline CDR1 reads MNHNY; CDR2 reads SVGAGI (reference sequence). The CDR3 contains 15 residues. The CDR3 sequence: CASSYSGRGSIGYTF. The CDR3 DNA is TGTGCCAGCAGTTACTCAGGACGGGGATCTATTGGCTACACCTTC.

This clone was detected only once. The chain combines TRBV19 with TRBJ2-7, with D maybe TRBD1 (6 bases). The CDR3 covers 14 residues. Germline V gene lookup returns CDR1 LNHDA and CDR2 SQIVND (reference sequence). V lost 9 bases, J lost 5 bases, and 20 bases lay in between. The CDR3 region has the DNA TGTGCCAGCACTGCAGGGGCCCTCGGGAACGAGCAGTACTTC. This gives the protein CASTAGALGNEQYF.

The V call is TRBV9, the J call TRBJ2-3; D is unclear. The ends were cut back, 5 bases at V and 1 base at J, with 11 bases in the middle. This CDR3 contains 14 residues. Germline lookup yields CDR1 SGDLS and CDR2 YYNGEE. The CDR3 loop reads CASSKNTRTDTQYF. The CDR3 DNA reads TGTGCCAGCAGTAAGAATACACGCACAGATACGCAGTATTTT.

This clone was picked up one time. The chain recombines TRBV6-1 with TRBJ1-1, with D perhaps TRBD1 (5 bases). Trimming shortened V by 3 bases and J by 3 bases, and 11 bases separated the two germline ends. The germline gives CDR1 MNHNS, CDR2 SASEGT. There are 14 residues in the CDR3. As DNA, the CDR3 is TGTGCCAGCAGTGAGACAGTCGCGTACACTGAAGCTTTCTTT. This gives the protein CASSETVAYTEAFF.

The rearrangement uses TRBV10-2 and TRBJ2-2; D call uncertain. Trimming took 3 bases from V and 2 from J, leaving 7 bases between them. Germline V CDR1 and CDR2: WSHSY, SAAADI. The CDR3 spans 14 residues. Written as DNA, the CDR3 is TGCGCCAGCAGTGACGGACGCAACACCGGGGAGCTGTTTTTT. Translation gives CASSDGRNTGELFF.

As DNA, the CDR3 is TGTGCCAGTCAGGGACCGAACTACGAGCAGTACTTC. Residues: CASQGPNYEQYF. The genes are TRBV19 and TRBJ2-7, with D possibly being TRBD1 or TRBD2 (5 bases each). The CDR3 has 12 residues. Germline-derived CDR1 and CDR2 are LNHDA and SQIVND (reference sequence). V was clipped by 8 bases and J by 3 bases, with 11 bases between them.

CDR3 nucleotides: TGTGCCAGCAGCTTAGGGACAGGGGACGTGGAGCTGTTTTTT. Amino acids: CASSLGTGDVELFF. The chain recombines TRBV5-6 with TRBJ2-2, with 10 bases lining up with TRBD1. The V segment lost 2 bases and the J segment 10 bases; nucleotides outside the gene matches: 5. CDR1 SGHDT and CDR2 YYEEEE come from the germline V gene. This CDR3 spans 14 amino acids. Supplemented by reference TRBV5-6 and TRBJ2-2, the full variable domain reads DAGVTQSPTHLIKTRGQQVTLRCSPKSGHDTVSWYQQALGQGPQFIFQYYEEEERQRGNFPDRFSGHQFPNYSSELNVNALLLGDSALYLCASSLGTGDVELFFGEGSRLTVL.